These 21 T cell receptor beta chains were all obtained from the same sample, sequenced in a study of T-cell memory formation after mild COVID-19. TCRdb independently ran MiXCR on the 5' RACE reads; one entry per CDR3 protein. The sample includes approximately 250,000 distinct CDR3 sequences, roughly 15% of them seen just once. The specimen sequenced was PBMCs or a T cell subset sorted from them (not recorded which). The source is a man between 18 and 29 years old who had mild COVID-19 (a few samples of this study predate the infection). Cell type and time point are not known.

The chain couples TRBV6-2 or TRBV6-3 to TRBJ1-2; tentatively, D is TRBD1 (5 bases). The V gene's germline CDR1 is MNHEY and CDR2 SVGEGT. V dropped 8 bases and J dropped 5 bases, with 21 bases sitting between them. This CDR3 spans 15 amino acids. CDR3 region: CASGARQLDPYGYTF. The DNA of the CDR3 is TGTGCCAGCGGGGCCAGACAGTTGGACCCTTATGGCTACACCTTC.

This clonotype was detected only a few times. The chain employs TRBV3-1 and TRBJ2-6, with 9 bases lining up with TRBD1. The CDR3 totals 20 residues. The V and J ends lost 3 bases and 0 bases, in that order; junction bases with no gene match: 12. Germline V gene lookup returns CDR1 LGHDT and CDR2 YNNKEL (reference sequence). The CDR3 region has the DNA TGTGCCAGCAGCCAGCCGACAGGGGGAGTTCCACCCTCTGGGGCCAACGTCCTGACTTTC. It specifies CASSQPTGGVPPSGANVLTF.

The J gene is TRBJ2-3, the V gene TRBV6-5; D is unresolved. The V gene's germline CDR1 is MNHEY and CDR2 SVGAGI. The CDR3 runs to 13 residues. Deletions cut 2 bases from V and 4 bases from J, with 7 bases between. The CDR3 spells CASSYRGADTQYF. DNA for the CDR3: TGTGCCAGCAGTTACCGTGGCGCAGATACGCAGTATTTT.

This clonotype was counted a few times. The chain uses TRBV5-8 and TRBJ2-2, with TRBD1 identical over 8 bases. The germline V gene has CDR1 SGHTS and CDR2 YDEGEE. The junction had 2 bases not matched to a gene; V was cut back by 0 bases and J by 7 bases. The CDR3 sequence is 14 residues long. The CDR3: CASSLDRGNGELFF. CDR3 nucleotide sequence: TGTGCCAGCAGCTTGGACAGGGGGAACGGGGAGCTGTTTTTT.

This clonotype turned up a few times. The rearrangement links TRBV6-6 to TRBJ2-5; no reliable D call. Per the germline V gene, CDR1 is MNHNY and CDR2 is SVGAGI (reference sequence). V lost 10 bases and J lost 5, with 8 bases in between. The CDR3 sequence is 10 residues long. CDR3 amino acids: CANFGETQYF. The CDR3 DNA reads as TGTGCCAACTTCGGGGAGACCCAGTACTTC.

The J gene is TRBJ2-1, the V gene TRBV5-4; TRBD2 matches 10 bases. V lost 4 bases to trimming and J lost 5 bases; unmatched junction nucleotides: 6. The CDR3 spans 15 residues. Germline V gene data show CDR1 as SGHNT and CDR2 as YYREEE (reference sequence). The CDR3 DNA reads as TGTGCCAGCAGCCCCCGACTAGCGGGTGACAATGAGCAGTTCTTC. Amino acid sequence: CASSPRLAGDNEQFF.

This clonotype has ten or more counts. The V and J genes are TRBV5-1 and TRBJ2-5; perhaps D is TRBD1 or TRBD2 (6 bases each). V was clipped by 3 bases and J by 5 bases, with 23 bases between them. The CDR3 is 17 amino acids. The germline V gene has CDR1 SGHRS and CDR2 YFSETQ. CDR3 bases: TGCGCCAGCAGCTCCCCTTCGCAGGGGCGGGGTATGGAGACCCAGTACTTC. Translation gives CASSSPSQGRGMETQYF.

V is TRBV7-2 and J is TRBJ2-3, with TRBD2 matching over 8 bases. The CDR3 runs to 15 residues. Germline CDR1 is SGHTA and CDR2 is FQGNSA. J lost 4 bases, V lost 4 bases, and 7 bases had no gene match. The chain's CDR3 is CASSSLGLVPDTQYF. The DNA of the CDR3 is TGTGCCAGCAGCTCCCTGGGACTAGTTCCAGATACGCAGTATTTT.

This clonotype has only a few counts. The chain combines TRBV29-1 with TRBJ1-6, with unresolved D. The CDR3 is 13 residues long. CDR1 and CDR2 (germline): SQVTM, ANQGSEA. Trimming shortened V by 7 bases and J by 6 bases, and 13 bases separated the two germline ends. The CDR3 region is CSDGYRSNSPLHF. The CDR3 DNA follows: TGCAGCGATGGGTACAGAAGTAATTCACCCCTCCACTTT.

In its sample, this clonotype was seen a few times. The chain's CDR3 is CASGRLAGVETQYF. The CDR3 bases are TGTGCCAGCGGCCGACTAGCGGGGGTAGAGACCCAGTACTTC. J is TRBJ2-5 and V is TRBV12-3 or TRBV12-4; 12 bases line up with TRBD2. Trimming took 8 bases from V and 4 from J; bases not matched to a gene: 5. CDR3 length: 14 amino acids.

This clonotype was seen a handful of times. The V call is TRBV11-3, the J call TRBJ2-3, with 7 bases matching TRBD2. V lost 2 bases to trimming and J lost 0 bases; unmatched junction nucleotides: 5. The germline CDR1 and CDR2 sequences are SGHNT and YENEEA. The CDR3 spans 16 residues. The CDR3, as DNA: TGTGCCAGCAGCTTACGAGCGGGGAGGAGCACAGATACGCAGTATTTT. Its translation is CASSLRAGRSTDTQYF.

This clonotype was seen a few times. The chain employs TRBV25-1 and TRBJ2-3, with 7 positions matching TRBD1. The CDR3 has 13 amino acids. Germline loops: CDR1 MGHDK, CDR2 SYGVNS. Losses at the gene ends were 6 bases for V and 1 base for J; bases not matched to a gene: 1. The CDR3 protein is CASRDRGTDTQYF. CDR3 nucleotides: TGTGCCAGCAGAGACAGGGGCACAGATACGCAGTATTTT.

V and J are TRBV19 and TRBJ1-1, with a possible D match to TRBD1 (6 bases). Trimming stripped 3 bases from V and 4 bases from J, with 12 bases between. Germline assignment: CDR1 LNHDA and CDR2 SQIVND (reference sequence). The CDR3 is 14 residues long. CDR3: CASSILGARTEAFF. CDR3 DNA: TGTGCCAGTAGTATCCTGGGGGCGCGCACTGAAGCTTTCTTT. Full variable domain (rest looked up from reference TRBV19 and TRBJ1-1): DGGITQSPKYLFRKEGQNVTLSCEQNLNHDAMYWYRQDPGQGLRLIYYSQIVNDFQKGDIAEGYSVSREKKESFPLTVTSAQKNPTAFYLCASSILGARTEAFFGQGTRLTVV.

This clonotype was seen a handful of times. The gene calls are TRBV15 and TRBJ2-3; 12 nucleotides line up with TRBD2. The CDR3 contains 17 residues. The germline V gene has CDR1 LNHNV and CDR2 YYDKDF (reference sequence). V lost 2 bases and J lost 4; bases outside the gene matches: 7. The CDR3 DNA follows: TGTGCCACCAGCAGAAACAGACTAGCGGGGGCATCAGATACGCAGTATTTT. It translates to CATSRNRLAGASDTQYF.

The J gene is TRBJ2-2, the V gene TRBV3-1, with D unresolved. Looked up from germline, CDR1 is LGHDT and CDR2 is YNNKEL (reference sequence). V lost 0 bases and J lost 7, with 9 bases in between. The length of the CDR3 is 14 residues. The CDR3 DNA reads TGTGCCAGCAGCCAAGAAGGTTGGCGCGGGGAGCTGTTTTTT. Protein sequence: CASSQEGWRGELFF.

There are a few counts of this clonotype. V is TRBV18 and J is TRBJ2-3, with D possibly matching TRBD2 (5 bases). Germline assignment: CDR1 KGHSH and CDR2 LQKENI. The V end was cut by 2 bases, the J end by 3 bases, with 15 bases between. This CDR3 comprises 16 residues. In nucleotides, the CDR3 is TGTGCCAGCTCACCATCCCGGACTGCAAATACAGATACGCAGTATTTT. This codes for CASSPSRTANTDTQYF.

J is TRBJ1-2 and V is TRBV10-3, with 11 bases lining up with TRBD1. Trimming took 4 bases from V and 4 from J; bases not matched to a gene: 5. The CDR3 consists of 15 residues. Per germline, CDR1 ENHRY and CDR2 SYGVKD. The CDR3 DNA reads TGTGCCATCAGTGGGACAGGGGGCCTCAGCTATGGCTACACCTTC. Its translation: CAISGTGGLSYGYTF.

The chain couples TRBV29-1 to TRBJ1-2; TRBD1 matches 8 bases. CDR1 and CDR2 (germline): SQVTM, ANQGSEA. The trim removed 7 bases at V and 6 bases at J, leaving 10 bases unmatched. CDR3 length: 13 residues. The CDR3 DNA sequence: TGCAGCGGAAAATCCGGACAGGGCGATGGCTACACCTTC. It specifies CSGKSGQGDGYTF.

In its sample, this clonotype was seen a few times. This chain joins TRBV10-3 and TRBJ1-3; unclear D gene. This CDR3 has 14 residues. Trimming removed 3 bases at V and 0 bases at J, with 6 bases between. Germline CDR1 is ENHRY and CDR2 is SYGVKD. The CDR3 sequence: CAISDQNSGNTIYF. Written as DNA, the CDR3 is TGTGCCATCAGTGATCAGAACTCTGGAAACACCATATATTTT.

The rearrangement joins TRBV29-1 to TRBJ1-3, with D unclear. V was pared by 3 bases and J by 1 base, with 10 bases between. The CDR3 spans 14 residues. Per germline, CDR1 SQVTM and CDR2 ANQGSEA. This chain's CDR3 is CSVEPLGSGNTIYF. Here the CDR3 DNA reads TGCAGCGTTGAGCCCCTGGGGTCTGGAAACACCATATATTTT.

The gene calls are TRBV5-1 and TRBJ1-5; D is uncertain. From germline, CDR1 is SGHRS and CDR2 YFSETQ. V gave up 0 bases and J gave up 1 base, with 8 bases separating them. The CDR3 has 15 residues. The CDR3 is CASSLEGQSNQPQHF. In DNA, the CDR3 is TGCGCCAGCAGCTTGGAAGGGCAGAGCAATCAGCCCCAGCATTTT.